This is a list of T cell receptor beta chains from one sample in a study of beta chain features in type 1 diabetes. Generated by immunoSEQ multiplex PCR, the TCRdb table keeps only in-frame clones and is missing some. The data show about 230,000 clones, 16% seen once. The specimen was naive CD4+ T cells from blood. The receptors derive from a man aged 25 to 45 with type 1 diabetes. Each CDR3 is given with its conserved first and last residue. A D gene is named only where the DNA matches it firmly. Some rows mark clone size as missing; the rest say once, few, many or name a class of expanded clone.

v_gene	abundance	d_gene	j_gene	CDR3aa	CDR3nt
TRBV9	-	TRBD2	TRBJ2-3	CASSPGLAGGPDTQYF	TGTGCCAGCAGCCCCGGACTAGCGGGAGGCCCAGATACGCAGTATTTT
TRBV15	few	TRBD2	TRBJ2-6	CATSRPSGTGANVLTF	TGTGCCACCAGCAGGCCTAGCGGGACTGGGGCCAACGTCCTGACTTTC
TRBV15	-	-	TRBJ2-7	CATSRALGQVRIYEQYF	TGTGCCACCAGCAGAGCCCTGGGGCAGGTGAGGATCTACGAGCAGTACTTC
TRBV29-1	few	-	TRBJ2-1	CSVGLGWNEQFF	TGCAGCGTTGGCCTGGGGTGGAATGAGCAGTTCTTC
TRBV28	-	-	TRBJ2-1	CASQVGLEQFF	TGTGCCAGCCAGGTTGGCCTTGAGCAGTTCTTC
TRBV30	-	-	TRBJ1-5	CAWSKELGGNQPQHF	TGTGCCTGGAGTAAAGAGTTAGGGGGTAATCAGCCCCAGCATTTT
TRBV14	-	-	TRBJ1-2	CASSQAAGLNGYTF	TGTGCCAGCAGCCAAGCGGCAGGGCTTAATGGCTACACCTTC
TRBV7-2	-	TRBD2	TRBJ2-7	CASSSGPSGTYEQYF	TGTGCCAGCAGTTCTGGGCCTAGCGGAACCTACGAGCAGTACTTC
TRBV4-2	-	-	TRBJ2-3	CASSQAGQLDTQYF	TGTGCCAGCAGCCAGGCTGGACAGCTGGACACGCAGTATTTT
TRBV20-1	-	-	TRBJ1-1	CSATDRFAAFF	TGCAGTGCTACCGACAGGTTCGCAGCTTTCTTT
TRBV5-1	-	TRBD2	TRBJ2-7	CASSLVSGNYEQYF	TGCGCCAGCAGCTTGGTTAGCGGGAACTACGAGCAGTACTTC
TRBV7-3	-	-	TRBJ2-1	CASSLTMNQGWVNEQFF	TGTGCCAGCAGCTTAACGATGAATCAGGGCTGGGTCAATGAGCAGTTCTTC
TRBV4-3	-	-	TRBJ2-4	CASSRPGENIQYF	TGCGCCAGCAGTCGACCAGGTGAAAACATTCAGTACTTC
TRBV20-1	-	-	TRBJ1-4	CSAKREVELFF	TGCAGTGCTAAACGGGAGGTCGAACTGTTTTTT
TRBV14	-	TRBD1	TRBJ1-2	CASSEQGGYGYTF	TGTGCCAGCAGTGAACAGGGGGGCTATGGCTACACCTTC
TRBV28	-	-	TRBJ2-1	CASSQTGTVDNEQFF	TGTGCCAGCAGTCAAACCGGGACCGTTGACAATGAGCAGTTCTTC
TRBV7-9	-	-	TRBJ1-2	CASSLAGTPYGYTF	TGTGCCAGCAGCTTAGCGGGGACTCCCTATGGCTACACCTTC
TRBV29-1	few	-	TRBJ2-3	CSVQEVADTQYF	TGCAGCGTTCAGGAGGTAGCAGATACGCAGTATTTT
TRBV29-1	few	-	TRBJ2-3	CSVEGTAVGTDTQYF	TGCAGCGTTGAAGGGACGGCGGTGGGCACAGATACGCAGTATTTT
TRBV5-4	-	TRBD1	TRBJ2-5	CASSQQGTETQYF	TGTGCCAGCAGCCAACAGGGGACGGAGACCCAGTACTTC
TRBV7-2	-	-	TRBJ1-1	CASSPRTERYEAFF	TGTGCCAGCAGCCCCCGGACAGAACGATATGAAGCTTTCTTT
TRBV29-1	-	-	TRBJ1-1	CSVEFNWAGTEAFF	TGCAGCGTTGAATTCAATTGGGCGGGTACTGAAGCTTTCTTT
TRBV27	-	-	TRBJ2-3	CASSFRGDTQYF	TGTGCCAGCAGTTTCCGAGGAGATACGCAGTATTTT
TRBV5-1	-	TRBD2	TRBJ2-7	CASSLGTSGSYEQYF	TGCGCCAGCAGCTTGGGGACTAGCGGCTCCTACGAGCAGTACTTC
TRBV7-9	-	-	TRBJ2-5	CASSFFQNQETQYF	TGTGCCAGCAGCTTCTTTCAGAACCAAGAGACCCAGTACTTC
TRBV7-7	-	-	TRBJ2-1	CASSPRGTGKGNEQFF	TGTGCCAGCAGCCCAAGAGGTACAGGGAAGGGTAATGAGCAGTTCTTC
TRBV4-1	few	-	TRBJ2-1	CASSQTMDRISYNEQFF	TGCGCCAGCAGCCAAACTATGGACAGAATATCCTACAATGAGCAGTTCTTC
TRBV14	-	-	TRBJ2-5	CASSQHETQYF	TGTGCCAGCAGCCAACACGAGACCCAGTACTTC
TRBV7-2	-	TRBD2	TRBJ2-4	CASSPGLANNIQYF	TGTGCCAGCAGCCCCGGACTAGCGAACAACATTCAGTACTTC
TRBV29-1	-	-	TRBJ2-5	CSVRDTLETQYF	TGCAGCGTCCGGGATACCTTAGAGACCCAGTACTTC
TRBV25-1	few	-	TRBJ2-3	CASSEYMGSAQYF	TGTGCCAGCAGTGAATACATGGGGTCGGCGCAGTATTTT
TRBV7-2	-	TRBD1	TRBJ2-4	CASSLKTGVMTKNIQYF	TGTGCCAGCAGCCTAAAAACAGGGGTCATGACCAAAAACATTCAGTACTTC